This record concerns one T cell receptor beta chain sequence. What it binds is unknown. Everyone who donated was a healthy bone marrow donor. This sample is drawn from a study of cytomegalovirus exposure and HLA in healthy donors. Whole-study results and caveats: Cytomegalovirus status was reportedly diagnosed by the classifier with high specificity and sensitivity. There were several of the most significant clusters that appeared linked to common viral pathogens in a later analysis.

The CDR3 runs 16 residues. Germline V gene sequence: CDR1 SGHNT, CDR2 YENEEA. V dropped 4 bases and J dropped 0 bases, with 14 bases sitting between them. PCR was performed using 60 Vbeta and 13 Jbeta primers. The repertoire was sequenced with immunoSEQ multiplex PCR; TCRdb's copy has only in-frame clones and lacks some. Of some 98,000 clones listed, under 80% were seen once; the top ten hold 2% to 2.5%. The sequencing sample was made of PBMCs. The source of this sequence is a man in his forties in good health and CMV-seronegative. The chain links TRBV11-3 to TRBJ2-3, with a weak D call TRBD1 (5 bases). CDR3 sequence (DNA): TGTGCCAGCAGCTCGTACAAGCCAGGGAGCACAGATACGCAGTATTTT. Translation gives CASSSYKPGSTDTQYF.